The sequence of this TCR beta chain was determined in a study of Ad26.COV2.S vaccination and SARS-CoV-2 variants. This clone was seen just once. Germline V gene data show CDR1 as SEHNR and CDR2 as FQNEAQ (reference sequence). V was cut by 4 bases and J by 6 bases, with 9 bases left in between. The CDR3 runs to 12 residues. TCRdb keeps only in-frame clones here, not all; method: immunoSEQ multiplex PCR. Here the sample spans 320,000 or so clones, 75% to 90% being singletons. Stated treatment: 15 to 20 received Ad26.COV2.S at low or high dose, single or two shots; roughly 5 received placebo; per-sample allocation not given. Collection of the samples took place on day 63 after the first injection of vaccine or placebo.

The specimen comprised peripheral blood, sampled in a trial of Ad26.COV2.S vaccine versus placebo. The sequence came from a person between 18 and 65 years old who received the Ad26.COV2.S COVID-19 vaccine or a placebo. The V call is TRBV7-9, the J call TRBJ1-1; no firm D call. CDR3 sequence (DNA): TGTGCCAGCAGCTCCTACGGTCCTGAAGCTTTCTTT. It translates to CASSSYGPEAFF.